The 20 T cell receptor beta chains listed next were all sequenced from one sample in a study of Graves' ophthalmopathy and Graves' hyperthyroidism. The authors amplified TCR beta CDR3 regions, and they did so from RNA transcripts for repertoire sequencing. First-round RT-PCR employed HTBI primers, with a second-round multiplex PCR after it. TCRdb reanalysed the multiplex PCR reads using MiXCR and keeps one entry per CDR3 protein. The sample shows around 1.1 million distinct CDR3 sequences, 35% to 45% of them seen only once. Sequenced input: peripheral blood or thyroid tissue (not recorded which). Receptor source: an adult man with Graves' hyperthyroidism.

The J gene is TRBJ1-2, the V gene TRBV3-1; weak D call: TRBD1 (5 bases). V lost 1 base and J 6 bases, leaving 15 bases between the germline ends. CDR1 and CDR2 from the germline V gene are LGHDT and YNNKEL (reference sequence). The CDR3 totals 15 residues. The CDR3 is CASSQAVGRGDGYTF. The CDR3 DNA follows: TGTGCCAGCAGCCAAGCTGTGGGGCGAGGAGATGGCTACACCTTC.

V and J are TRBV15 and TRBJ2-5, with D possibly matching TRBD1 (6 bases). The germline gives CDR1 LNHNV, CDR2 YYDKDF (reference sequence). This CDR3 is built from 14 residues. Trimming cost V 3 bases and J 5 bases, with 13 bases left between them. CDR3 in DNA: TGTGCCACCAGCAGCATCACAGGGTGGGAGACCCAGTACTTC. Its translation is CATSSITGWETQYF.

This clonotype was observed a few times. The V call is TRBV6-2 or TRBV6-3, the J call TRBJ2-6; D remains unclear. Germline lookup yields CDR1 MNHEY and CDR2 SVGEGT. The CDR3 is made up of 15 amino acids. The ends were cut back, 0 bases at V and 4 bases at J, with 7 bases in the middle. The CDR3 reads CASSYSRGGANVLTF. CDR3 coding DNA: TGTGCCAGCAGTTACTCGCGTGGAGGGGCCAACGTCCTGACTTTC.

This clonotype was detected ten times or more. The genes are TRBV7-2 and TRBJ1-1; D not certain. The V end was cut by 1 base, the J end by 1 base, with 4 bases between. The CDR3 is 13 residues long. Germline CDR1 reads SGHTA; CDR2 reads FQGNSA. The CDR3 nucleotides read TGTGCCAGCAGCTTAGAGGCGAACACTGAAGCTTTCTTT. Its translation is CASSLEANTEAFF.

Worth noting for this clonotype: One end of the junction does not line up with germline, which may come from a read error. The chain carries TRBV5-1 and TRBJ2-7; a weak D match, TRBD1 (5 bases). This CDR3 has 13 residues. Germline CDR1 reads SGHRS; CDR2 reads YFSETQ. CDR3 in DNA: TGTGCCAGCAGCTTAGACAGCTATTACGAGCAGTACTTC. It yields the protein CASSLDSYYEQYF. The whole variable domain, remainder taken from reference TRBV5-1 and TRBJ2-7, is KAGVTQTPRYLIKTRGQQVTLSCSPISGHRSVSWYQQTPGQGLQFLFEYFSETQRNKGNFPGRFSGRQFSNSRSEMNVSTLELGDSALYLCASSLDSYYEQYFGPGTRLTVT.

In this sample, this clonotype turned up many times. The chain employs TRBV2 and TRBJ1-1; tentative D call: TRBD1 (5 bases). This CDR3 has 13 residues. V was pared by 8 bases and J by 4 bases, with 14 bases between. Germline V gives CDR1 SNHLY, CDR2 FYNNEI. DNA of the CDR3: TGTGCCAGCCTCTGGGGAGGGGCCACTGAAGCTTTCTTT. It specifies CASLWGGATEAFF.

The count of this clonotype is one. Relative to the germline gene, one junction end is altered; a read error may explain this. J is TRBJ2-2 and V is TRBV7-2, with D unresolved. The germline CDR1 and CDR2 sequences are SGHTA and FQGNSA. The CDR3 has 14 residues. The DNA of the CDR3 is TGTGCCGGCAGCCCGGTTAGCAACACCGGGGAGCTGTTTTTT. Encoded protein: CAGSPVSNTGELFF.

This clonotype was counted many times. V usage is TRBV7-6 and J usage is TRBJ1-1, with D perhaps matching TRBD1 (5 bases). There are 17 residues in the CDR3. Germline V lookup: CDR1 SGHVS, CDR2 FNYEAQ. Between the trimmed V and J ends, which lost 1 base and 4 bases, there was a span of 19 bases. CDR3 amino acids: CASSLEVVGAGGTEAFF. For the CDR3, the DNA is TGTGCCAGCAGCTTAGAAGTTGTCGGGGCGGGAGGCACTGAAGCTTTCTTT.

As regards this clonotype: The conserved closing phenylalanine or tryptophan is absent in this CDR3, likely reflecting a read error. The limits of the CDR3 on the DNA are not certain, so only TCRdb's listed CDR3 is given. V and J are TRBV7-9 and TRBJ2-5; no DNA check was done on the table's D call, TRBD1. Germline V lookup: CDR1 SEHNR, CDR2 FQNEAQ (reference sequence). The CDR3 is made up of 14 amino acids, end residues included. The CDR3 loop is CASSLVKGGYTFGS.

Comment on this clonotype: A much bigger clone sits one base away, suggesting this may be a read error. This chain joins TRBV6-5 and TRBJ2-2; D uncertain. CDR1 and CDR2 (germline): MNHEY, SVGAGI. There are 13 residues in the CDR3. V lost 5 bases and J lost 3, with 7 bases in between. CDR3 sequence (DNA): TGTGCCAGCAGTGCCGTAGACACCGGGGAGCTGTTTTTT. Its protein product is CASSAVDTGELFF.

With regard to this clonotype: A much larger clone differs from this one at a single base, so this may be a read error. The chain has TRBV19 and TRBJ1-1, with D unresolved. Germline V CDR1 and CDR2: LNHDA, SQIVND (reference sequence). CDR3 size: 14 residues. CDR3 loop: CASSTDRENTGAFF. CDR3 DNA sequence: TGTGCCAGTAGTACCGACCGGGAGAACACTGGAGCTTTCTTT.

This clonotype was recorded at least ten times. This chain uses TRBV7-8 with TRBJ2-7; perhaps TRBD2 as D (5 bases). In germline, CDR1 is SGHVS, CDR2 FQNEAQ. The length of the CDR3 is 13 residues. Trimming cost V 4 bases and J 5 bases, with 12 bases left between them. The CDR3 region is CASSSRSGNEQYF. In DNA, the CDR3 is TGTGCCAGCAGCTCTAGGTCCGGGAACGAGCAGTACTTC.

This clonotype was observed at least ten times. V and J are TRBV11-3 and TRBJ1-5; 9 bases are a match to TRBD1. The CDR3 loop spans 19 amino acids. CDR1 SGHNT and CDR2 YENEEA come from the germline V gene. V gave up 1 base and J gave up 4 bases; unmatched junction bases: 14. The CDR3 protein is CASSLVLYTGGIGNQPQHF. The CDR3 DNA is TGTGCCAGCAGCTTAGTCCTCTATACAGGGGGCATTGGAAATCAGCCCCAGCATTTT.

The chain couples TRBV7-9 to TRBJ2-5, with 7 bases lining up with TRBD2. The length of the CDR3 is 12 residues. V gave up 11 bases and J gave up 2 bases; unmatched junction bases: 5. Germline loops: CDR1 SEHNR, CDR2 FQNEAQ (reference sequence). CDR3 sequence (DNA): TGTGCCGGGGGGGTCGTACAAGAGACCCAGTACTTC. Its translation: CAGGVVQETQYF.

In the case of this clonotype: This could be a read error, since a much larger clone is one nucleotide away. The CDR3, as DNA: TGTGCCATCAGCCCGGGGACAGGGGAGAACACCGTATATTTT. Translation: CAISPGTGENTVYF. The chain is built from TRBV10-3 and TRBJ1-3; 10 nucleotides agree with TRBD1. CDR1 and CDR2 (germline): ENHRY, SYGVKD. The CDR3 extends over 14 amino acids.

This clonotype was picked up many times. The CDR3 reads CASSPGQGAAEQYF. The CDR3 DNA follows: TGCGCCAGCAGTCCGGGACAGGGAGCCGCCGAGCAGTACTTC. The V call is TRBV5-1, the J call TRBJ2-7; TRBD1 matches at 9 bases. CDR1 is SGHRS, CDR2 YFSETQ, per germline. V lost 5 bases to trimming and J lost 6 bases; unmatched junction nucleotides: 9. This CDR3 is 14 amino acids long.

In its sample, this clonotype was seen once. The chain carries TRBV25-1 and TRBJ1-1; TRBD1 matches 8 bases. Germline V lookup: CDR1 MGHDK, CDR2 SYGVNS. The CDR3 covers 13 residues. The J segment lost 3 bases and the V segment lost 8 bases, leaving 5 bases of the junction unmatched. The CDR3 region has the DNA TGTGCCAGCCAGGGACAGGCGCACACTGAAGCTTTCTTT. It translates to CASQGQAHTEAFF.

This clonotype has at least ten counts. CDR3 sequence (DNA): TGCGCCAGCAGCTTCCTGTCGAACACTGAAGCTTTCTTT. Protein: CASSFLSNTEAFF. The V gene is TRBV5-1, the J gene TRBJ1-1; D unclear. CDR1 and CDR2 (germline): SGHRS, YFSETQ. The CDR3 extends over 13 amino acids. Trimming left V 2 bases short and J 1 base short, with 6 bases between.

This clonotype was seen ten or more times. The rearrangement uses TRBV19 and TRBJ1-1, with D uncertain. The CDR3 length is 14 residues. Germline V gene data show CDR1 as LNHDA and CDR2 as SQIVND (reference sequence). V was clipped by 3 bases and J by 2 bases, with 10 bases between them. The DNA for the CDR3 is TGTGCCAGTAGTATTCGAGGGCAAAACACTGAAGCTTTCTTT. Translation: CASSIRGQNTEAFF.

The CDR3 nucleotides are TGTGCCAGCAGCTACTCAGGACTAGCGGGATTTCCCTACGAGCAGTACTTC. Its protein is CASSYSGLAGFPYEQYF. This chain joins TRBV24-1 and TRBJ2-7; 12 bases align to TRBD2. V was pared by 11 bases and J by 2 bases, with 15 bases of the junction left unmatched. The V gene's germline CDR1 is KGHDR and CDR2 SFDVKD. The CDR3 contains 17 residues.